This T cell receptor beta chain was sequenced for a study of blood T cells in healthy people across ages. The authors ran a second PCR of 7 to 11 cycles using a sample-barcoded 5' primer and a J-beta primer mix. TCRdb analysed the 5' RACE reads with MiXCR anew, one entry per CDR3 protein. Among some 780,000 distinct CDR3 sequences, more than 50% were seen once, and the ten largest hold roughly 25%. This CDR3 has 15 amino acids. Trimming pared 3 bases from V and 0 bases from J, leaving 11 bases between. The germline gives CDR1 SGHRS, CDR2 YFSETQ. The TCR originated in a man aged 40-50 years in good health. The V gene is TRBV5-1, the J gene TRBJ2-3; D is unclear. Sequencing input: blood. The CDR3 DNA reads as TGCGCCAGCAGCTCCGCTGAATCTAGCACAGATACGCAGTATTTT. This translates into CASSSAESSTDTQYF.